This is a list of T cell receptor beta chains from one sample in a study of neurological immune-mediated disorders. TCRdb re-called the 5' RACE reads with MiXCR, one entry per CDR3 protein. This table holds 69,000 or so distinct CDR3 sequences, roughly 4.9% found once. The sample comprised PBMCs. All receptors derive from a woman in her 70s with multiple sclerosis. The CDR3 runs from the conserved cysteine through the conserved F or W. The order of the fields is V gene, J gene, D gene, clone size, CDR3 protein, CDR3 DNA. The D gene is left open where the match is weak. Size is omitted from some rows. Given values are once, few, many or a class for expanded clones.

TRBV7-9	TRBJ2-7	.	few	CASSYGDYEQYF	TGTGCCAGCAGCTACGGGGACTACGAGCAGTACTTC
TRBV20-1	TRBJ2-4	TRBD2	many	CSARDRAGGQGKNIQYF	TGCAGTGCTAGAGATCGAGCGGGAGGGCAGGGCAAAAACATTCAGTACTTC
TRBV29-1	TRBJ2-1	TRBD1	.	CSGEDRVNEQFF	TGCAGCGGAGAAGACAGGGTCAATGAGCAGTTCTTC
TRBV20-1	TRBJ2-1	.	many	CSARSPTGLSYNEQFF	TGCAGTGCTAGATCCCCGACCGGGCTGTCCTACAATGAGCAGTTCTTC
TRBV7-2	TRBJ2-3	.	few	CASSLEGGSADTQYF	TGTGCCAGCAGTCTCGAGGGGGGAAGCGCAGATACGCAGTATTTT
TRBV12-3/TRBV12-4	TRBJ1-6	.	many	CASSLFNTGSLTLHF	TGTGCCAGCAGTTTATTCAATACAGGGAGTCTGACCCTCCACTTT
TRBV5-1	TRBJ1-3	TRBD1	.	CASSSGDRSLSGNTIYF	TGCGCCAGCAGCTCGGGGGACAGATCCCTCTCTGGAAACACCATATATTTT
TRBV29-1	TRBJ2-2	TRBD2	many	CSVEDAGVAYGELFF	TGCAGCGTTGAAGATGCGGGGGTGGCTTACGGGGAGCTGTTTTTT
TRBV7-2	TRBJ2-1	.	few	CASSLVLREQFF	TGTGCCAGCAGCTTAGTCCTGCGAGAGCAGTTCTTC
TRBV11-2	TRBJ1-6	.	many	CASSPRPQNSRPPLHF	TGTGCCAGCAGCCCGCGGCCGCAAAACAGCCGCCCACCCCTCCACTTT
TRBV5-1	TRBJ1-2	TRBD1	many	CASSTTPGQNYGYTF	TGCGCCAGCAGCACAACACCGGGACAGAACTATGGCTACACCTTC
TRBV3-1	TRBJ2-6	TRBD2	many	CASSQEILAGGSGANVLTF	TGTGCCAGCAGCCAAGAGATCCTAGCGGGAGGGTCCGGGGCCAACGTCCTGACTTTC
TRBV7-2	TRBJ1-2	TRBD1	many	CASSSRTGLNYGYTF	TGTGCCAGCAGCTCCCGGACAGGACTTAACTATGGCTACACCTTC
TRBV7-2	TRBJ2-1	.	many	CASSLARQEQFF	TGTGCCAGCAGCTTAGCTAGACAGGAGCAGTTCTTC
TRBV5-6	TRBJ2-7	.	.	CASSLGIKHYEQYF	TGTGCCAGCAGCTTGGGAATAAAACATTACGAGCAGTACTTC
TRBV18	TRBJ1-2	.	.	CASSFDITPPNYGYTF	TGTGCCAGCTCCTTTGACATCACACCACCTAACTATGGCTACACCTTC
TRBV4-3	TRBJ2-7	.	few	CASSQDNRGRKSYEQYF	TGCGCCAGCAGCCAAGATAATAGAGGCCGTAAGTCCTACGAGCAGTACTTC
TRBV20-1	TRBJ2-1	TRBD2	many	CSARLAGEPNEQFF	TGCAGTGCTAGACTAGCGGGAGAGCCAAATGAGCAGTTCTTC
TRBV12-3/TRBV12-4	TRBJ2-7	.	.	CASSLAQGRSYEQYF	TGTGCCAGCAGTTTAGCGCAGGGGCGCTCCTACGAGCAGTACTTC
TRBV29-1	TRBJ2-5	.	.	CSVVGRGVENQYF	TGCAGCGTTGTGGGCAGGGGAGTGGAGAACCAGTACTTC
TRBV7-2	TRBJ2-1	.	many	CASSLTTGSYNEQFF	TGTGCCAGCAGCTTAACCACGGGGTCCTACAATGAGCAGTTCTTC
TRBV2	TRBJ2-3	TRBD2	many	CASRAWSGRTDTQYF	TGTGCCAGCAGGGCTTGGAGCGGGAGGACAGATACGCAGTATTTT
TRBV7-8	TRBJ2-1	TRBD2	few	CASNQGLAYNEQFF	TGTGCCAGCAACCAGGGACTAGCGTACAATGAGCAGTTCTTC
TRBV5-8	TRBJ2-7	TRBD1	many	CASSLIFRQGVSYEQYF	TGTGCCAGCAGCTTAATTTTTCGACAGGGGGTTTCCTACGAGCAGTACTTC
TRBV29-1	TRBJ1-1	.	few	CSAAPPRTANTEAFF	TGCAGCGCAGCCCCCCCGCGCACGGCTAACACTGAAGCTTTCTTT
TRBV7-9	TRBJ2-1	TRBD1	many	CASSSPGTGTYNEQFF	TGTGCCAGCAGCTCACCCGGGACAGGAACATACAATGAGCAGTTCTTC
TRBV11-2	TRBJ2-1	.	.	CASSLAKGYNEQFF	TGTGCCAGCAGCCTAGCCAAAGGCTACAATGAGCAGTTCTTC
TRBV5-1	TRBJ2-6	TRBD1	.	CASSHSPGTGAGDNVLTF	TGCGCCAGCAGCCATAGTCCCGGGACAGGGGCTGGGGACAACGTCCTGACTTTC
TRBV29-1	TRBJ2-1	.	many	CSVEGLKSSYNEQFF	TGCAGCGTTGAAGGACTGAAAAGCTCCTACAATGAGCAGTTCTTC
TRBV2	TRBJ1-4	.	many	CASSEVETNEKLFF	TGTGCCAGCAGTGAGGTAGAGACTAATGAAAAACTGTTTTTT
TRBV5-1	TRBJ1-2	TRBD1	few	CASSETGDRYGYTF	TGCGCCAGCAGCGAGACAGGGGACCGCTATGGCTACACCTTC
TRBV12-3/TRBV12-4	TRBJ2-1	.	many	CASSTSAGGKYEQFF	TGTGCCAGCAGTACATCGGCAGGGGGGAAGTATGAGCAGTTCTTC
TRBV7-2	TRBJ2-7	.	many	CASSFRDYEQYF	TGTGCCAGCAGCTTCCGAGATTACGAGCAGTACTTC
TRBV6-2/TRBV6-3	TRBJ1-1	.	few	CASSYNGNTEAFF	TGTGCCAGCAGTTACAACGGGAACACTGAAGCTTTCTTT
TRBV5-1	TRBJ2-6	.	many	CASRETGANVLTF	TGCGCCAGCAGGGAGACTGGGGCCAACGTCCTGACTTTC
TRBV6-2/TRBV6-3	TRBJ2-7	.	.	CASRPTGTPYEQYF	TGTGCCAGCAGACCTACAGGGACACCCTACGAGCAGTACTTC
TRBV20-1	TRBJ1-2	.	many	CSARDQISRDNYGYTF	TGCAGTGCTAGAGATCAAATATCCCGGGACAATTATGGCTACACCTTC
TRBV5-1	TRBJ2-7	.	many	CASRSGLFRYEQYF	TGCGCCAGCAGGTCGGGACTTTTTCGCTACGAGCAGTACTTC
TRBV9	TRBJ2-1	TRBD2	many	CASSVVGTSAHNEQFF	TGTGCCAGCAGCGTAGTTGGGACTAGCGCACACAATGAGCAGTTCTTC
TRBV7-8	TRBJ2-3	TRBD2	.	CASSLALLQGLAGGADTQYF	TGTGCCAGCAGCTTAGCGCTCCTCCAAGGACTAGCGGGAGGGGCAGATACGCAGTATTTT
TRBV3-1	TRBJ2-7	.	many	CASSQEGVYEQYF	TGTGCCAGCAGCCAAGAAGGGGTATACGAGCAGTACTTC
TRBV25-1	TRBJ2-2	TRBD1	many	CASSDPRQGDTGELFF	TGTGCCAGCAGTGATCCTCGACAGGGGGATACCGGGGAGCTGTTTTTT
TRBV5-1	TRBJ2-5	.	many	CASSTGPSRYNQETQYF	TGCGCCAGCAGCACCGGACCTAGTCGGTATAACCAAGAGACCCAGTACTTC
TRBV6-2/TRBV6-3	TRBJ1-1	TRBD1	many	CASSYSGTGSMNTEAFF	TGTGCCAGCAGTTACTCCGGGACAGGGTCTATGAACACTGAAGCTTTCTTT
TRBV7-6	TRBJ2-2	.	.	CASSLGGELLGELFF	TGTGCCAGCAGCTTAGGGGGGGAGTTACTCGGGGAGCTGTTTTTT
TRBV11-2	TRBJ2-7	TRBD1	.	CASTPLPWTGGSYEQYF	TGTGCCAGCACCCCTTTACCATGGACAGGGGGTTCCTACGAGCAGTACTTC
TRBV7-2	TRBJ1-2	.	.	CASSLAGGSRTPYGYTF	TGTGCCAGCAGCTTAGCTGGCGGGTCTCGCACCCCCTATGGCTACACCTTC
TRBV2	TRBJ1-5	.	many	CASSAQQDQPQHF	TGTGCCAGCAGTGCCCAACAGGATCAGCCCCAGCATTTT
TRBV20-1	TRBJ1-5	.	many	CSALPQVMNQPQHF	TGCAGTGCCCTCCCCCAGGTTATGAATCAGCCCCAGCATTTT
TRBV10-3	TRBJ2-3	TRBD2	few	CAISDQRELSTDTQYF	TGTGCCATCAGTGACCAGCGGGAACTTAGCACAGATACGCAGTATTTT
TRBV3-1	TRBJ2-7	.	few	CASSPGHYEQYF	TGTGCCAGCAGCCCCGGTCACTACGAGCAGTACTTC
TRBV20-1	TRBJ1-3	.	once	CSARMNSGNTIYF	TGCAGTGCTAGAATGAACTCTGGAAACACCATATACTTT
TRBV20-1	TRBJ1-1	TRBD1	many	CSAPAGTGTSEAFF	TGCAGTGCACCCGCCGGGACAGGGACATCTGAAGCTTTCTTT
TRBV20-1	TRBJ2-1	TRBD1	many	CSAPGQGAHEQFF	TGCAGTGCTCCGGGACAGGGGGCTCATGAGCAGTTCTTC
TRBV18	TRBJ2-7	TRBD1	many	CASSQLGQSYEQYF	TGTGCCAGCTCACAGCTGGGACAGTCCTACGAGCAGTACTTC
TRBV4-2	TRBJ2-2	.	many	CASSHRRGNTGELFF	TGTGCCAGCAGCCATCGCAGGGGGAACACCGGGGAGCTGTTTTTT
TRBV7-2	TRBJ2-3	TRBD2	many	CASTRTSGSPTDTQYF	TGTGCCAGCACCAGGACTAGCGGGAGTCCCACAGATACGCAGTATTTT